One sample yielded the 13 T cell receptor beta chains listed below, sequenced in a study of T cell repertoires in cytomegalovirus infection. MiXCR was run by TCRdb on the reads, yielding one entry per CDR3 protein. Among hundreds of thousands of distinct CDR3 sequences listed, 17% were seen once. The sequencing sample was made of PBMCs. The receptor set was obtained from a human donor in good health (CMV status not recorded). Some clones in this sample may be carry-over from other donors' samples.

The chain employs TRBV18 and TRBJ1-6; 10 nucleotides match TRBD1. The V gene end was trimmed by 2 bases and the J gene end by 7 bases; junction bases not matched to a gene: 5. This CDR3 spans 16 amino acids. CDR1 and CDR2 from the germline V gene are KGHSH and LQKENI. In nucleotides, the CDR3 is TGTGCCAGCTCACCATTATGGACAGGGGGGAATTCACCCCTCCACTTT. Translated, it gives CASSPLWTGGNSPLHF.

V usage is TRBV7-2 and J usage is TRBJ2-2; 7 nucleotides agree with TRBD2. Germline CDR1 reads SGHTA; CDR2 reads FQGNSA. This CDR3 is built from 14 residues. V shed 6 bases, J shed 1 base, and the junction held 2 bases outside the gene matches. In DNA form, the CDR3 reads TGTGCCAGCAGGGGGGGGGTGAACACCGGGGAGCTGTTTTTT. This gives the protein CASRGGVNTGELFF.

The genes are TRBV28 and TRBJ2-7, with D perhaps being TRBD1 or TRBD2 (5 bases each). Trimming took off 6 bases at V and 3 bases at J, with 12 bases between the two ends. From germline, CDR1 is MDHEN and CDR2 SYDVKM. CDR3 length: 13 amino acids. As DNA, the CDR3 is TGTGCCAGCAGAAGGGACGGGGACTACGAGCAGTACTTC. Translated, it gives CASRRDGDYEQYF.

The chain has TRBV2 and TRBJ1-3; 7 bases fit TRBD1. The CDR3 is made up of 15 amino acids. V lost 8 bases, J lost 0 bases, and 7 bases stayed unmatched. CDR1 and CDR2 from the germline V gene are SNHLY and FYNNEI. Written as DNA, the CDR3 is TGTGCCAGCGGACAGGTTAAGAGCTCTGGAAACACCATATATTTT. This translates into CASGQVKSSGNTIYF.

This clonotype showed up just a few times. Compared with germline, one end of the junction differs, possibly owing to a read error. J is TRBJ1-1 and V is TRBV19; D is undetermined. The CDR3 is made up of 13 amino acids. The germline CDR1 and CDR2 sequences are LNHDA and SQIVND (reference sequence). The chain's CDR3 is CASNPTRNAEAFF. CDR3 nucleotides: TGTGCCAGTAACCCGACCCGGAACGCTGAAGCTTTCTTT.

This clonotype was found a few times. This chain connects TRBV5-1 to TRBJ2-7, with D maybe TRBD1 (6 bases). The CDR3 contains 18 residues. V dropped 4 bases and J dropped 2 bases, with 25 bases sitting between them. Germline lookup yields CDR1 SGHRS and CDR2 YFSETQ. CDR3 in amino acids: CASSRGPTVTGTAYEQYF. CDR3 DNA sequence: TGCGCCAGCAGCCGTGGACCCACAGTGACAGGTACCGCCTACGAGCAGTACTTC. Drawing the rest from reference TRBV5-1 and TRBJ2-7, the complete variable domain is KAGVTQTPRYLIKTRGQQVTLSCSPISGHRSVSWYQQTPGQGLQFLFEYFSETQRNKGNFPGRFSGRQFSNSRSEMNVSTLELGDSALYLCASSRGPTVTGTAYEQYFGPGTRLTVT.

V usage is TRBV6-2 or TRBV6-3 and J usage is TRBJ1-6; D not certain. Trimming cost V 4 bases and J 10 bases, with 11 bases left between them. CDR1 and CDR2 from the germline V gene are MNHEY and SVGEGT. This CDR3 has 13 residues. The CDR3 sequence is CASSSWVVSPLHF. The DNA of the CDR3 is TGTGCCAGCAGTTCATGGGTGGTCTCACCCCTCCACTTT.

This clonotype was recorded a few times. The chain uses TRBV28 and TRBJ1-6; D is uncertain. The CDR3 runs 12 residues. Looked up from germline, CDR1 is MDHEN and CDR2 is SYDVKM. The V gene lost 3 bases and the J gene lost 10 bases, with 7 bases spanning the gap. CDR3 DNA: TGTGCCAGCAGTTTTTTGGGGTCACCCCTCCACTTT. Translating it yields CASSFLGSPLHF.

This clonotype has at least ten counts. The chain links TRBV7-2 to TRBJ1-1; D not certain. Germline V gives CDR1 SGHTA, CDR2 FQGNSA. The CDR3 has 14 residues. Deletions cut 4 bases from V and 1 base from J, with 10 bases between. CDR3 amino acids: CASSSSPANTEAFF. In DNA, the CDR3 is TGTGCCAGCAGCTCCTCCCCGGCGAACACTGAAGCTTTCTTT.

The chain uses TRBV19 and TRBJ2-1, with unresolved D. The germline gives CDR1 LNHDA, CDR2 SQIVND (reference sequence). This CDR3 spans 16 amino acids. V dropped 3 bases and J dropped 0 bases, with 12 bases sitting between them. The CDR3 is CASSILGGSSYNEQFF. CDR3 in DNA: TGTGCCAGTAGTATCCTGGGCGGCAGCTCCTACAATGAGCAGTTCTTC. The variable domain in full, with the rest retrieved from reference TRBV19 and TRBJ2-1, is DGGITQSPKYLFRKEGQNVTLSCEQNLNHDAMYWYRQDPGQGLRLIYYSQIVNDFQKGDIAEGYSVSREKKESFPLTVTSAQKNPTAFYLCASSILGGSSYNEQFFGPGTRLTVL.

This clonotype appeared many times. This chain links TRBV28 with TRBJ2-7; D call uncertain. The V end was cut by 6 bases, the J end by 3 bases, with 9 bases between. Looked up from germline, CDR1 is MDHEN and CDR2 is SYDVKM. The CDR3 spans 12 residues. CDR3 coding DNA: TGTGCCAGCAGCCTGGGTCGCTACGAGCAGTACTTC. It encodes CASSLGRYEQYF. Drawing the rest from reference TRBV28 and TRBJ2-7, the complete variable domain is DVKVTQSSRYLVKRTGEKVFLECVQDMDHENMFWYRQDPGLGLRLIYFSYDVKMKEKGDIPEGYSVSREKKERFSLILESASTNQTSMYLCASSLGRYEQYFGPGTRLTVT.

This clonotype was seen many times. The chain is built from TRBV7-2 and TRBJ1-4; D call uncertain. Trimming pared 4 bases from V and 7 bases from J, leaving 19 bases between. Germline CDR1 is SGHTA and CDR2 is FQGNSA. The CDR3 is made up of 16 amino acids. CDR3 sequence reads: CASSWGAEGPSEKLFF. CDR3 in DNA: TGTGCCAGCAGCTGGGGAGCGGAGGGCCCTTCTGAAAAACTGTTTTTT.

This clonotype turned up a few times. V gene TRBV5-6 combines with J gene TRBJ1-6; D may be TRBD1 (5 bases). This CDR3 has 13 amino acids. Germline V gene sequence: CDR1 SGHDT, CDR2 YYEEEE. V lost 3 bases and J 14 bases, leaving 15 bases between the germline ends. CDR3 region: CASSSRDRSTLHF. In DNA, the CDR3 is TGTGCCAGCAGCTCGAGGGACCGCTCGACCCTCCACTTT.